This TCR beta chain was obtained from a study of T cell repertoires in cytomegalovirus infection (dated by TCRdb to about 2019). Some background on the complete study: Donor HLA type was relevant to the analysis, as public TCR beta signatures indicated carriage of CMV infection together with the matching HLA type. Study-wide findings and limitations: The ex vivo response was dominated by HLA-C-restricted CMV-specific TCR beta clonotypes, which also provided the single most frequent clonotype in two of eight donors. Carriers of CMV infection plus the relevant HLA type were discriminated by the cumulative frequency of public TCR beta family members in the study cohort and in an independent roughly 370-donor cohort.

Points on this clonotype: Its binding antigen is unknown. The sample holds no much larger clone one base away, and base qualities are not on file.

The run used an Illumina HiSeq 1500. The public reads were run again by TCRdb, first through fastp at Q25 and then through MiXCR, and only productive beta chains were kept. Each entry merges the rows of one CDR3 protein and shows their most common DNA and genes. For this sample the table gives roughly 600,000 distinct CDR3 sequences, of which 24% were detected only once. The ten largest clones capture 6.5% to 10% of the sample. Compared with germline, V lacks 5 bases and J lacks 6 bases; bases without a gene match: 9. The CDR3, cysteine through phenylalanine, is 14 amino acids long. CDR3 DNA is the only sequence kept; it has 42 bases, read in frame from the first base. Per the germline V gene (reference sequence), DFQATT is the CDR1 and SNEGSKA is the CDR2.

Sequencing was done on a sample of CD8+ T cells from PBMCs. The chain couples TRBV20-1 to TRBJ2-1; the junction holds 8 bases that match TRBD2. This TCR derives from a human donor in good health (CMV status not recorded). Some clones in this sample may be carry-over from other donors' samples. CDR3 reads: CSAGEKRGPNEQFF. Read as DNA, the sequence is TGCAGTGCTGGCGAAAAGCGGGGGCCCAATGAGCAGTTCTTC.